This TCR beta chain originates from a study of T cells after posttransplantation cyclophosphamide. Study findings and constraints: Skin or GI-infiltrating T cells shared few TRB sequences with blood.

Assay used: immunoSEQ multiplex PCR; TCRdb lists only in-frame clones, some missing. The sample presents fewer than 55,000 clones, none singletons. The CDR3 has 15 residues. From germline, CDR1 is SGHNT and CDR2 YYREEE (reference sequence). Trimming at V came to 4 bases and at J to 5 bases, leaving 10 bases not matched to a gene. This clone was counted ten times or more. Its antigen is still unknown. The rearrangement links TRBV5-4 to TRBJ2-3, with 7 bases matching TRBD1. The sequencing input was PBMCs. This clonotype was sampled from a man in his forties in good health, CMV-negative, and a related stem cell transplant donor. The CDR3 spells CASSSDREYGDTQYF. The CDR3 nucleotides are TGTGCCAGCAGCAGCGACAGGGAGTACGGAGATACGCAGTATTTT.